This entry describes one T cell receptor (beta chain). The antigen remains undetermined. Researchers built TCR beta libraries using quantitative 5'-RACE with molecular barcodes. TCRdb reprocessed the 5' RACE reads via MiXCR and lists one record per CDR3 protein. The table shows about 280,000 distinct CDR3 sequences, with 15% to 20% occurring only once. There are 14 residues in the CDR3. Between the trimmed V and J ends, which lost 1 base and 6 bases, there was a span of 9 bases. This sample is part of a study of CD8 T cells in ankylosing spondylitis. Study results and limitations: According to the report, clones linked to the disease were significantly enriched in matched synovial fluid samples taken from ankylosing spondylitis patients. What appeared characteristic of ankylosing spondylitis blood was a TCR beta motif of several highly homologous variants.

The clonotype was recovered from a male donor with ankylosing spondylitis or in good health (not recorded which). The sequencing sample was made of blood, either unsorted or a sorted T cell fraction (not recorded which). This chain connects TRBV12-3 or TRBV12-4 to TRBJ2-2; no firm D call. CDR3 in DNA: TGTGCCAGCAGTTTAGTAGGGTCTGCCGGGGAGCTGTTTTTT. Its translation: CASSLVGSAGELFF.